This T cell receptor (beta chain) was retrieved from a study of blood T cell repertoires in COVID-19. Study-level background: Sources were T cells, B-cell-depleted T cells, or PBMCs; the material itself was cDNA or gDNA.

All recovered Cohort 3 donors got two negative PCRs, got clearance, or saw symptom resolution. Looked up from germline, CDR1 is KGHSH and CDR2 is LQKENI. The CDR3 is 15 amino acids. Trimming stripped 0 bases from V and 8 bases from J, with 16 bases between. In the study's own analysis: Estimated nucleated cell counts came from reference gene primer amplification. This table comes from immunoSEQ multiplex PCR, and its TCRdb copy is limited to in-frame clones, with some not included. The DNA was the basis for D and trimming; V, J and clone size are from that table. The table lists roughly 330,000 clones, over 75% of them singletons.

The sample consisted of PBMCs or T cells enriched from blood (not recorded which). The TCR was taken from a man aged 25 to 40 who had recovered from COVID-19. This chain uses TRBV18 with TRBJ1-1; possible D gene TRBD1, 5 bases. CDR3 sequence (DNA): TGTGCCAGCTCACCACCGGGGAACAGGTTGGGGGAAGCTTTCTTT. Translating it yields CASSPPGNRLGEAFF.